A single T cell receptor beta chain is shown here with its context. This specimen belongs to a study of T cell changes during pregnancy in multiple sclerosis. CDR1 and CDR2 (germline): LNHDA, SQIVND (reference sequence). The CDR3 is made up of 13 amino acids. V was clipped by 1 base and J by 8 bases, with 11 bases between them. The method was immunoSEQ multiplex PCR; TCRdb's version includes in-frame clones alone and lacks a portion of them. The sample has around 48,000 clones, around 92% seen once. The source was CD4+ T cells from peripheral blood mononuclear cells, collected in the third trimester of pregnancy. This sequence originates from a female donor with multiple sclerosis, enrolled in a pregnancy study. The V and J genes are TRBV19 and TRBJ1-2; D call uncertain. The CDR3 loop is CASSIGQREGYTF. Here the CDR3 DNA reads TGTGCCAGTAGTATAGGTCAGAGGGAGGGCTACACCTTC.